These 19 T cell receptor beta chains were all obtained from the same sample, sequenced in a study of beta chain features in type 1 diabetes. Findings and caveats of the study: In all four CD4+ subsets, TCRB CDR3 length was significantly, moderately reduced in type 1 diabetes.

The study reverse transcribed the entire isolated RNA, so it sequenced expressed TCRB transcripts. This table comes from immunoSEQ multiplex PCR, and its TCRdb copy is limited to in-frame clones, with some not included. The data show 150,000 to 200,000 clones, 63% seen once. These TCRs are of unknown antigen specificity. Input material: naive CD4+ T cells from blood. The receptors here all came from a young man with type 1 diabetes.

The chain uses TRBV5-1 and TRBJ2-3, with TRBD1 identical over 9 bases. The trim removed 2 bases at V and 2 bases at J, leaving 3 bases unmatched. The CDR3 is 15 residues long. From germline, CDR1 is SGHRS and CDR2 YFSETQ. Written as DNA, the CDR3 is TGCGCCAGCAGCTTCCGGGACAGGGACACAGATACGCAGTATTTT. Translated: CASSFRDRDTDTQYF.

CDR3 amino acids: CASSPTPGQTSYEQYF. Written as DNA, the CDR3 is TGTGCCAGCAGTCCCACCCCGGGACAGACTTCCTACGAGCAGTACTTC. This chain links TRBV6-6 with TRBJ2-7; TRBD1 aligns across 7 bases. CDR3 length equals 16 residues. The trim removed 5 bases at V and 1 base at J, leaving 11 bases unmatched. CDR1 MNHNY and CDR2 SVGAGI come from the germline V gene (reference sequence).

Of note for this clone: The sample has other DNA sequences that encode this CDR3 too. CDR3 loop: CASSVDADTQYF. The DNA of the CDR3 is TGTGCCAGCAGCGTAGACGCAGATACGCAGTATTTT. This chain connects TRBV9 to TRBJ2-3; D unresolved. The V and J ends lost 0 bases and 4 bases respectively, with 3 bases between them. The CDR3 is made up of 12 amino acids. CDR1 is SGDLS and CDR2 is YYNGEE in the germline V gene.

The chain is built from TRBV29-1 and TRBJ2-3, with 7 bases identical to TRBD2. Germline loops: CDR1 SQVTM, CDR2 ANQGSEA. The length of the CDR3 is 13 residues. After removal of 6 bases from V and 2 bases from J, the junction contained 5 bases not matched to a gene. Here the CDR3 DNA reads TGCAGCGTGGGGGGGACCACCACAGATACGCAGTATTTT. Residues: CSVGGTTTDTQYF.

This clone was observed a handful of times. V usage is TRBV7-6 and J usage is TRBJ2-5; D perhaps matches TRBD2 (5 bases). The germline gives CDR1 SGHVS, CDR2 FNYEAQ. Deletions cut 3 bases from V and 5 bases from J, with 10 bases between. There are 13 residues in the CDR3. DNA for the CDR3: TGTGCCAGCAGCTTGGGAGAATCGGAGACCCAGTACTTC. This codes for CASSLGESETQYF. The full variable domain, with the rest looked up from reference TRBV7-6 and TRBJ2-5, is GAGVSQSPRYKVTKRGQDVALRCDPISGHVSLYWYRQALGQGPEFLTYFNYEAQQDKSGLPNDRFSAERPEGSISTLTIQRTEQRDSAMYRCASSLGESETQYFGPGTRLLVL.

The chain is built from TRBV25-1 and TRBJ1-2, with TRBD1 identical over 12 bases. The CDR3 runs to 14 residues. The V gene's germline CDR1 is MGHDK and CDR2 SYGVNS. J was trimmed by 8 bases and V by 5 bases; bases with no gene match: 6. CDR3: CASSKGQGASGYTF. DNA of the CDR3: TGTGCCAGCAGTAAGGGACAGGGGGCGAGCGGCTACACCTTC.

V and J are TRBV14 and TRBJ2-5, with D unresolved. The V gene's germline CDR1 is SGHDN and CDR2 FVKESK. The CDR3 spans 15 residues. Trimming took off 4 bases at V and 1 base at J, with 13 bases between the two ends. In DNA form, the CDR3 reads TGTGCCAGCAGCCCGAACAGTTGGTTCCAAGAGACCCAGTACTTC. Translation: CASSPNSWFQETQYF.

The chain joins TRBV29-1 to TRBJ1-1, with TRBD1 as a possible D gene (6 bases). The CDR3 contains 15 residues. Trimming left V 4 bases short and J 3 bases short, with 18 bases between. Germline assignment: CDR1 SQVTM and CDR2 ANQGSEA. CDR3 loop: CSVAYRSSGDTEAFF. CDR3 nucleotides: TGCAGCGTTGCCTATCGATCTTCAGGGGACACTGAAGCTTTCTTT.

The chain couples TRBV30 to TRBJ2-1; 12 positions agree with TRBD2. Per the germline V gene, CDR1 is GTSNPN and CDR2 is SVGIG (reference sequence). There are 14 residues in the CDR3. V dropped 2 bases and J dropped 9; count of bases not matched to a gene: 5. The CDR3 nucleotides are TGTGCCTGGAGTCGAGGACTAGCGGGGAGTGAGCAGTTCTTC. It translates to CAWSRGLAGSEQFF.

The chain uses TRBV30 and TRBJ2-5; tentatively, D is TRBD1 (6 bases). CDR3 length equals 13 residues. Germline CDR1 and CDR2: GTSNPN and SVGIG (reference sequence). Trimming pared 1 base from V and 4 bases from J, leaving 10 bases between. The CDR3, as DNA: TGTGCCTGGAGTGGAACAGGGCCAGAGACCCAGTACTTC. Translating gives CAWSGTGPETQYF.

This chain joins TRBV7-2 and TRBJ2-7; maybe TRBD1 (6 bases). V gave up 5 bases and J gave up 0 bases, with 14 bases separating them. The CDR3 loop spans 15 amino acids. Germline loops: CDR1 SGHTA, CDR2 FQGNSA. The CDR3 coding sequence is TGTGCCAGCAGCAGTAGACAGGCCAGCTCCTACGAGCAGTACTTC. Protein: CASSSRQASSYEQYF. Using reference TRBV7-2 and TRBJ2-7 for the parts outside the CDR3, the full variable domain is GAGVSQSPSNKVTEKGKDVELRCDPISGHTALYWYRQSLGQGLEFLIYFQGNSAPDKSGLPSDRFSAERTGGSVSTLTIQRTQQEDSAVYLCASSSRQASSYEQYFGPGTRLTVT.

This sequence joins TRBV5-1 and TRBJ1-6, with 7 positions matching TRBD1. CDR1 is SGHRS, CDR2 YFSETQ, per germline. The V and J ends lost 1 base and 8 bases, in that order; junction bases with no gene match: 9. This CDR3 comprises 16 residues. The CDR3 DNA reads TGCGCCAGCAGCTTGCAGGGGGTCTTCGGAGATTCACCCCTCCACTTT. It translates to CASSLQGVFGDSPLHF.

This chain links TRBV6-5 with TRBJ2-5; tentatively, D is TRBD1 (5 bases). This CDR3 contains 14 residues. Trimming removed 7 bases at V and 2 bases at J, with 14 bases between. The V gene's germline CDR1 is MNHEY and CDR2 SVGAGI. CDR3 DNA: TGTGCCAGCAAGCCAGGGCTAGTTCAAGAGACCCAGTACTTC. Protein sequence: CASKPGLVQETQYF.

This clone was counted only a few times. This rearrangement joins TRBV14 to TRBJ2-3, with a possible D match to TRBD1 (6 bases). Germline V lookup: CDR1 SGHDN, CDR2 FVKESK. The length of the CDR3 is 16 residues. Trimming took off 1 base at V and 1 base at J, with 12 bases between the two ends. CDR3 DNA: TGTGCCAGCAGCCAAGTCACAGGGAGTGGCACAGATACGCAGTATTTT. The encoded protein is CASSQVTGSGTDTQYF.

V is TRBV5-6 and J is TRBJ1-4; TRBD1 matches at 7 bases. V gave up 6 bases and J gave up 6 bases; unmatched junction bases: 8. This CDR3 comprises 14 residues. The germline CDR1 and CDR2 sequences are SGHDT and YYEEEE. The CDR3 here is CASTKDRRDEKLFF. DNA of the CDR3: TGTGCCAGCACCAAGGACAGGCGAGATGAAAAACTGTTTTTT.

The CDR3 sequence: CASSLALLSGGVADTQYF. The DNA for the CDR3 is TGTGCCAGCAGCCTTGCCCTCCTTAGCGGGGGAGTCGCGGATACGCAGTATTTT. This chain links TRBV9 with TRBJ2-3, with TRBD2 identical over 9 bases. The junction had 18 bases not matched to a gene; V was cut back by 4 bases and J by 6 bases. Per germline, CDR1 SGDLS and CDR2 YYNGEE. CDR3 length: 18 amino acids. The full variable domain, its missing parts supplied by reference TRBV9 and TRBJ2-3, is DSGVTQTPKHLITATGQRVTLRCSPRSGDLSVYWYQQSLDQGLQFLIQYYNGEERAKGNILERFSAQQFPDLHSELNLSSLELGDSALYFCASSLALLSGGVADTQYFGPGTRLTVL.

V is TRBV18 and J is TRBJ2-5; D is unclear. Germline V CDR1 and CDR2: KGHSH, LQKENI. The CDR3 is 12 amino acids. V lost 0 bases and J 3 bases, leaving 2 bases between the germline ends. The CDR3 DNA reads as TGTGCCAGCTCACCACCCGAAGAGACCCAGTACTTC. It encodes CASSPPEETQYF.

This clone was counted once. Germline and junction disagree at one end, which may indicate a read error. The chain recombines TRBV30 with TRBJ2-5, with D tentatively TRBD2 (5 bases). This CDR3 is 13 amino acids long. Germline V gives CDR1 GTSNPN, CDR2 SVGIG (reference sequence). This CDR3 is CAGSVRAGETQYF. CDR3 coding DNA: TGTGCCGGGAGCGTAAGGGCGGGAGAGACCCAGTACTTC.

V and J are TRBV7-9 and TRBJ1-2, with D uncertain. The CDR3 covers 13 residues. Germline CDR1 is SEHNR and CDR2 is FQNEAQ (reference sequence). Trimming took 4 bases from V and 4 from J, leaving 10 bases between them. CDR3 coding DNA: TGTGCCAGCAGCTCCGAGATAGGCTATGGCTACACCTTC. Amino acid sequence: CASSSEIGYGYTF.